What follows are 28 T cell receptor beta chains derived from one specimen sequenced in a study of naive and memory T cell subsets. Both TRBC1 and TRBC2 were covered by a beta constant-region primer of two equimolar oligonucleotides. Four rounds of PCR amplified the ligated cDNA using nested alpha and beta constant-region primers plus SP2. TCRdb independently ran MiXCR on the UMI-ligation and nested PCR reads; one entry per CDR3 protein. Seen here are over 65,000 distinct CDR3 sequences, 9% observed once, and the top ten hold 1.2%. Sequencing used naive CD8+ T cells from blood. These receptors originate from a human donor in good health.

This clonotype was detected only a few times. The chain joins TRBV20-1 to TRBJ2-2; 14 bases align to TRBD2. Trimming cost V 5 bases and J 4 bases; bases outside gene matches: 15. Germline lookup yields CDR1 DFQATT and CDR2 SNEGSKA (reference sequence). CDR3 size: 19 residues. CDR3 DNA sequence: TGCAGTGCTGGCCGGGGACTAGCGGGAGATCGGGTTAGCACCGGGGAGCTGTTTTTT. It translates to CSAGRGLAGDRVSTGELFF.

This clonotype came up many times. The rearrangement uses TRBV5-4 and TRBJ2-1; 9 bases line up with TRBD2. CDR1 SGHNT and CDR2 YYREEE come from the germline V gene (reference sequence). Germline trimming cut 4 bases from V and 8 bases from J; bases unmatched to any gene: 16. The CDR3 has 17 residues. DNA of the CDR3: TGTGCCAGCAGCCCCCGCAGGGATCTAGCGGGAAACGATGAGCAGTTCTTC. Translating it yields CASSPRRDLAGNDEQFF.

The gene calls are TRBV6-5 and TRBJ1-4; D is possibly TRBD1 (6 bases). Germline CDR1 reads MNHEY; CDR2 reads SVGAGI. The V gene lost 5 bases and the J gene lost 6 bases, with 13 bases spanning the gap. The CDR3 has 14 amino acids. The DNA of the CDR3 is TGTGCCAGCAGTCCAACAGGGCGTGATGAAAAACTGTTTTTT. Residues: CASSPTGRDEKLFF.

The V and J genes are TRBV28 and TRBJ2-7; D unclear. The length of the CDR3 is 11 residues. Germline assignment: CDR1 MDHEN and CDR2 SYDVKM. Trimming removed 5 bases from V and 5 bases from J, with 7 bases in between. The CDR3 DNA sequence: TGTGCCAGCAGTACGTACAACGAGCAGTACTTC. Translating it yields CASSTYNEQYF. The whole variable domain, filled in from reference TRBV28 and TRBJ2-7, reads DVKVTQSSRYLVKRTGEKVFLECVQDMDHENMFWYRQDPGLGLRLIYFSYDVKMKEKGDIPEGYSVSREKKERFSLILESASTNQTSMYLCASSTYNEQYFGPGTRLTVT.

This chain joins TRBV9 and TRBJ2-1, with TRBD2 matching over 11 bases. J was trimmed by 5 bases and V by 4 bases; bases with no gene match: 5. The length of the CDR3 is 15 residues. Germline CDR1 is SGDLS and CDR2 is YYNGEE. CDR3 residues: CASSLAGGPNNEQFF. CDR3 DNA: TGTGCCAGCAGCTTAGCGGGAGGGCCTAACAATGAGCAGTTCTTC.

This clonotype has more than one count but fewer than ten. This chain joins TRBV6-2 or TRBV6-3 and TRBJ2-2, with D perhaps TRBD2 (7 bases). Germline V gives CDR1 MNHEY, CDR2 SVGEGT. V gave up 2 bases and J gave up 5 bases, with 12 bases separating them. This CDR3 is 15 amino acids long. CDR3 region: CASSYAGALTGELFF. DNA of the CDR3: TGTGCCAGCAGTTACGCGGGGGCTCTGACCGGGGAGCTGTTTTTT.

This clonotype turned up a few times. The chain employs TRBV6-1 and TRBJ2-7; possibly TRBD1 for D (5 bases). This CDR3 region has 14 residues. Germline V gene sequence: CDR1 MNHNS, CDR2 SASEGT. V was shortened by 2 bases and J by 2 bases, with 10 bases between the two germline ends. In nucleotides, the CDR3 is TGTGCCAGCAGTGAAAGGGGCGGTACCTACGAGCAGTACTTC. Amino acid sequence: CASSERGGTYEQYF.

As for this clonotype: This CDR3 fails to terminate in the conserved phenylalanine or tryptophan, so it likely reflects a read error. The rearrangement links TRBV29-1 to TRBJ2-3; tentatively, D is TRBD2 (6 bases). Germline V lookup: CDR1 SQVTM, CDR2 ANQGSEA. V was cut by 0 bases and J by 4 bases, with 14 bases left in between. This CDR3 is built from 15 residues. CDR3 nucleotides: TGCAGCGTTGAAGATAGGGGCGGGATTTCAGATACGCAGTATTTA. Translation: CSVEDRGGISDTQYL.

V is TRBV7-9 and J is TRBJ2-2; 9 nucleotides agree with TRBD2. Germline V lookup: CDR1 SEHNR, CDR2 FQNEAQ (reference sequence). The V and J ends lost 8 bases and 5 bases, in that order; junction bases with no gene match: 6. The CDR3 length is 14 residues. The CDR3 sequence is CASVSGRSTGELFF. CDR3 sequence (DNA): TGTGCCAGCGTAAGCGGGAGGAGTACCGGGGAGCTGTTTTTT.

This clonotype was seen ten or more times. The CDR3 DNA reads TGTGCCACCGTGACAGGGACGGCCTACGAGCAGTACTTC. Protein sequence: CATVTGTAYEQYF. The chain couples TRBV2 to TRBJ2-7, with 7 bases lining up with TRBD1. The junction had 8 bases not matched to a gene; V was cut back by 10 bases and J by 2 bases. The CDR3 runs 13 residues. Germline assignment: CDR1 SNHLY and CDR2 FYNNEI.

This clonotype occurred a few times. The genes are TRBV3-1 and TRBJ2-3; possible D gene TRBD2, 5 bases. V was cut by 6 bases and J by 6 bases, with 10 bases left in between. Germline CDR1 LGHDT, CDR2 YNNKEL (reference sequence). The length of the CDR3 is 12 residues. CDR3 in amino acids: CASRSWEDTQYF. The CDR3 DNA reads TGTGCCAGCAGATCCTGGGAGGATACGCAGTATTTT.

This clonotype was seen repeatedly, ten times or more. The rearrangement links TRBV27 to TRBJ2-7, with 7 positions matching TRBD2. Germline trimming cut 8 bases from V and 1 base from J; bases unmatched to any gene: 11. Germline V gene data show CDR1 as MNHEY and CDR2 as SMNVEV (reference sequence). The CDR3 is 15 residues long. Written as DNA, the CDR3 is TGTGCCAGCTCTTCTCGGGCTAGCGGTTCCTACGAGCAGTACTTC. It yields the protein CASSSRASGSYEQYF.

Ten or more counts support this clonotype. The chain links TRBV19 to TRBJ2-1, with D possibly matching TRBD2 (6 bases). The CDR3 spans 15 residues. Looked up from germline, CDR1 is LNHDA and CDR2 is SQIVND (reference sequence). Between the trimmed V and J ends, which lost 3 bases and 7 bases, there was a span of 16 bases. This CDR3 reads CASSITRLVKNEQFF. CDR3 DNA: TGTGCCAGTAGTATCACTAGACTAGTTAAGAATGAGCAGTTCTTC.

This clonotype occurred many times. The V and J genes are TRBV9 and TRBJ2-1; 7 positions agree with TRBD1. V lost 4 bases, J lost 8 bases, and 12 bases stayed unmatched. Germline CDR1 is SGDLS and CDR2 is YYNGEE. This CDR3 spans 15 amino acids. The CDR3 DNA follows: TGTGCCAGCAGCCCGACCGGGGACAGTTTTTATGAGCAGTTCTTC. It is translated as CASSPTGDSFYEQFF.

A remark on this clonotype: A much more abundant neighbour one base away suggests this may be a read error. This chain joins TRBV28 and TRBJ2-7; the match to TRBD1 covers 12 bases. The CDR3 totals 15 residues. CDR1 is MDHEN and CDR2 is SYDVKM in the germline V gene. J was trimmed by 5 bases and V by 8 bases; bases with no gene match: 10. The CDR3 DNA is TGTGCCAGCCGTGCCTCGGGACAGGGGGCCGACGAGCAGTACTTC. This encodes CASRASGQGADEQYF.

About this clonotype itself: Possible read error: a much larger clone is one base away. V usage is TRBV15 and J usage is TRBJ2-5; tentative D call: TRBD1 (6 bases). Germline CDR1 LNHNV, CDR2 YYDKDF (reference sequence). CDR3 size: 15 residues. The CDR3: CATSRMNRVEENQYF. For the CDR3, the DNA is TGTGCCACCAGCAGAATGAACAGGGTAGAAGAGAACCAGTACTTC.

At least ten counts were recorded for this clonotype. The CDR3, as DNA: TGCAGTGCTAGCGGTATTACGAACACTGAAGCTTTCTTT. Translating gives CSASGITNTEAFF. V is TRBV20-1 and J is TRBJ1-1; D remains ambiguous. Trimming removed 3 bases from V and 1 base from J, with 9 bases in between. The CDR3 is made up of 13 amino acids. Germline V gene data show CDR1 as DFQATT and CDR2 as SNEGSKA (reference sequence).

Many counts were recorded for this clonotype. This CDR3 is CASSQGRGSSPYNEQFF. In nucleotides, the CDR3 is TGCGCCAGCAGCCAAGGACGGGGGAGCAGCCCCTACAATGAGCAGTTCTTC. This chain connects TRBV4-3 to TRBJ2-1, with TRBD2 as a possible D gene (6 bases). The CDR3 has 17 amino acids. The V end was cut by 1 base, the J end by 2 bases, with 15 bases between. Germline values: CDR1 LGHNA, CDR2 YSLEER.

This clonotype was detected many times. The genes are TRBV20-1 and TRBJ2-7; 7 positions agree with TRBD1. This CDR3 is built from 12 residues. J was trimmed by 2 bases and V by 4 bases; bases with no gene match: 2. Germline V gene sequence: CDR1 DFQATT, CDR2 SNEGSKA (reference sequence). CDR3 loop: CSATDRTYEQYF. The CDR3 DNA sequence: TGCAGTGCTACGGACAGGACCTACGAGCAGTACTTC.

This clonotype has just a few counts. The rearrangement uses TRBV7-6 and TRBJ2-1; no firm D call. The V end lost 0 bases, the J end lost 4 bases, and 16 bases lay between the germline ends. CDR3 size: 17 residues. In germline, CDR1 is SGHVS, CDR2 FNYEAQ. In nucleotides, the CDR3 is TGTGCCAGCAGCTTAGCTTCACCCAGAGTCGGGTACAATGAGCAGTTCTTC. Translation gives CASSLASPRVGYNEQFF.

This clonotype was detected only a few times. V is TRBV6-6 and J is TRBJ2-4; TRBD2 might be the D (6 bases). Germline values: CDR1 MNHNY, CDR2 SVGAGI (reference sequence). The CDR3 covers 19 residues. Deletions cut 5 bases from V and 1 base from J, with 24 bases between. The chain's CDR3 is CASSRDSLRFSGAKNIQYF. CDR3 DNA sequence: TGTGCCAGCAGTCGGGACTCTCTCCGCTTCTCGGGGGCCAAAAACATTCAGTACTTC.

This chain joins TRBV6-5 and TRBJ2-5; 7 bases line up with TRBD1. Germline CDR1 is MNHEY and CDR2 is SVGAGI. The CDR3 is 15 amino acids. V gave up 2 bases and J gave up 2 bases; unmatched junction bases: 5. The CDR3 loop is CASSYEGAVQETQYF. CDR3 coding DNA: TGTGCCAGCAGTTACGAGGGGGCCGTACAAGAGACCCAGTACTTC.

This clonotype was seen at least ten times. This chain joins TRBV29-1 and TRBJ2-7; 8 bases fit TRBD1. CDR1 and CDR2 (germline): SQVTM, ANQGSEA. J gave up 2 bases and V 4 bases, and 4 bases lay outside the gene matches. This CDR3 has 13 amino acids. The CDR3 here is CSVGQGMAYEQYF. DNA of the CDR3: TGCAGCGTTGGACAGGGGATGGCCTACGAGCAGTACTTC.

This clonotype showed up many times. The V gene is TRBV4-3, the J gene TRBJ2-3; the D is unclear. Deletions cut 1 base from V and 3 bases from J, with 5 bases between. The CDR3 is made up of 13 amino acids. Germline V gene sequence: CDR1 LGHNA, CDR2 YSLEER. CDR3 nucleotide sequence: TGCGCCAGCAGCCAAGTCTTGACAGATACGCAGTATTTT. The encoded protein is CASSQVLTDTQYF.

This sequence joins TRBV20-1 and TRBJ2-7, with TRBD2 matching 13 bases. V lost 6 bases and J lost 4; bases outside the gene matches: 12. The CDR3 is 16 amino acids. Germline V gives CDR1 DFQATT, CDR2 SNEGSKA (reference sequence). The CDR3 sequence is CSAKPTSGRALYEQYF. DNA of the CDR3: TGCAGTGCGAAACCCACTAGCGGGAGGGCCTTGTACGAGCAGTACTTC.

The rearrangement uses TRBV6-2 or TRBV6-3 and TRBJ2-7; TRBD2 aligns across 11 bases. The CDR3 is 18 amino acids. After removal of 0 bases from V and 3 bases from J, the junction contained 10 bases not matched to a gene. Looked up from germline, CDR1 is MNHEY and CDR2 is SVGEGT. The CDR3 sequence is CASSYSPGTSGPDYEQYF. Written as DNA, the CDR3 is TGTGCCAGCAGTTACTCCCCCGGGACTAGCGGACCAGACTACGAGCAGTACTTC.

V usage is TRBV2 and J usage is TRBJ1-5, with no clear D. This CDR3 spans 15 amino acids. The V and J ends lost 3 bases and 0 bases respectively, with 9 bases between them. The germline gives CDR1 SNHLY, CDR2 FYNNEI. In DNA, the CDR3 is TGTGCCAGCAGTGATTGGGGTCCTAGCAATCAGCCCCAGCATTTT. It is translated as CASSDWGPSNQPQHF.

V and J are TRBV7-2 and TRBJ2-7, with 13 bases identical to TRBD2. This CDR3 is 15 amino acids long. V was pared by 1 base and J by 5 bases, with 2 bases of the junction left unmatched. Germline CDR1 and CDR2: SGHTA and FQGNSA. The CDR3 sequence: CASSLGTSGRNEQYF. The CDR3 nucleotides read TGTGCCAGCAGCTTAGGGACTAGCGGGAGAAACGAGCAGTACTTC.